The T cell receptor (beta chain) described here comes from a study of Ad26.COV2.S vaccination and SARS-CoV-2 variants. Turning to the study itself: Ad26.COV2.S, an intramuscular injection, was given once or twice 56 days apart. Study-wide points: Placebo and vaccine recipients had non-spike TCR breadth that was similar.

Measured with immunoSEQ multiplex PCR; TCRdb has only the in-frame clones, and not every one. The profile covers some 340,000 clones, with 86% appearing a single time and approximately 2% taken by the ten largest. Worth noting for this clone: The antigen is unknown.

The CDR3 totals 13 residues. Per the germline V gene, CDR1 is GTSNPN and CDR2 is SVGIG (reference sequence). V was shortened by 1 base and J by 8 bases, with 14 bases between the two germline ends. Stated treatment: around 19 received Ad26.COV2.S at low or high dose, single or two shots; 5 received placebo; per-sample allocation not given. Sampling happened 63 days after the first vaccine or placebo injection. The gene calls are TRBV30 and TRBJ1-1; D is ambiguous. The clonotype comes from a person aged 18-60 years who received the Ad26.COV2.S COVID-19 vaccine or a placebo. The starting material was peripheral blood, obtained in a trial of Ad26.COV2.S vaccine versus placebo. CDR3 residues: CAWSGTARREAFF. The CDR3 DNA reads as TGTGCCTGGAGTGGAACTGCGCGTAGGGAAGCTTTCTTT. Full variable domain (rest looked up from reference TRBV30 and TRBJ1-1): SQTIHQWPATLVQPVGSPLSLECTVEGTSNPNLYWYRQAAGRGLQLLFYSVGIGQISSEVPQNLSASRPQDRQFILSSKKLLLSDSGFYLCAWSGTARREAFFGQGTRLTVV.